A single T cell receptor beta chain is shown here with its context. The clone's antigen remains unknown. The input lacks base qualities; no much larger clone sits a single base away. The source of the sample is a study of blood T cell repertoires in COVID-19 (dated by TCRdb to between 2020 and 2021). Regarding the study in general: Collaborator samples came from the United States, Italy and Spain and covered acute and convalescent phases of COVID-19. Deeply sampled blood TCRbeta repertoires from subjects exposed to, actively infected with, or recovered from COVID-19 were included in the dataset. The material from the prospective study consisted of cDNA or gDNA derived from T cells, B-cell-depleted T cells, or PBMCs. A freely available public database, intended as a resource for researchers studying the immune response to SARS-CoV-2, is where the repertoires were released. Where HLA class I and class II types were available, the types were taken from metadata supplied by the sample provider, not from assay-based typing. Nearly every sample came with metadata listing a de-identified subject ID, COVID-19 status, age in years and sex. The samples were drawn from the first 160 participants of the ongoing ImmuneRACE study and from 1,200 or so subjects provided by 6 global collaborators. Results and caveats for the whole study, not just this receptor: Clinical and demographic metadata were provided uncurated, with the amount varying by source and participant.

According to the germline V gene (reference sequence), CDR1 reads SEHNR and CDR2 reads FQNEAQ. Clipping removes 7 bases from V and 2 bases from J, with 6 as the unmatched junction base count. The CDR3 runs 14 residues from the cysteine to the phenylalanine. Only the CDR3 DNA is retained, 42 bases long and in frame from the first base. Collaborating institutions collected whole blood in K2EDTA tubes following their own protocols. Collaborator samples were shipped for TCRbeta analysis as frozen whole blood, isolated PBMCs, or DNA extracted from either sample type. TCRbeta CDR3 regions were amplified from genomic DNA using the immunoSEQ Assay, a bias-controlled multiplex PCR. In the paper's pipeline: Within the assay, amplification of reference gene primers was used to estimate how many nucleated cells each sample contained. To quantify the absolute abundance of each unique TCRbeta CDR3 rearrangement, sequence reads were collapsed and filtered. For each sample, productive Simpson clonality was calculated as the square root of Simpson's diversity index over productive rearrangements. Drawn from immuneACCESS, this table holds only the in-frame rearrangements with V and J called that TCRdb kept. Clones are partly lost; checked studies trace under half to an unresolved V gene and leave the rest unexplained. The DNA gave D and trimming, while V, J and clone size come from that table. In all, the sample holds 130,000 or so clones, and 84% of those were seen once. The leading ten clones occupy 10% to 15% of the sample.

This chain is built from TRBV7-9 and TRBJ2-3; a stretch of 7 junction bases matches TRBD1. The receptor's source is a woman aged 55 to 70 with acute or convalescent COVID-19. Specimen: peripheral blood. This receptor has the CDR3 CASTQGVSTDTQYF. Here is the DNA: TGTGCCAGCACTCAGGGGGTGTCCACAGATACGCAGTATTTT.